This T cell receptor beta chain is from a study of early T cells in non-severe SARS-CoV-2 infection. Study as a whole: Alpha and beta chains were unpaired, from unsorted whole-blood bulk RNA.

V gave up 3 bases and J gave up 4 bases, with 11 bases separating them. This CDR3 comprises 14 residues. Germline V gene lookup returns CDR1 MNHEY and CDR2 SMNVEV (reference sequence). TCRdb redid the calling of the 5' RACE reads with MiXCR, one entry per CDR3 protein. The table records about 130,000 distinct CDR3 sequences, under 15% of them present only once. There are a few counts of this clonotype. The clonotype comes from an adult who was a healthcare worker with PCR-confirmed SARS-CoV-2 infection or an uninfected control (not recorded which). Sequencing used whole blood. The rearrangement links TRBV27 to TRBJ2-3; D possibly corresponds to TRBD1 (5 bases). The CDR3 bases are TGTGCCAGCAGTTTTGGCAGGGCGTCAGATACGCAGTATTTT. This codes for CASSFGRASDTQYF.